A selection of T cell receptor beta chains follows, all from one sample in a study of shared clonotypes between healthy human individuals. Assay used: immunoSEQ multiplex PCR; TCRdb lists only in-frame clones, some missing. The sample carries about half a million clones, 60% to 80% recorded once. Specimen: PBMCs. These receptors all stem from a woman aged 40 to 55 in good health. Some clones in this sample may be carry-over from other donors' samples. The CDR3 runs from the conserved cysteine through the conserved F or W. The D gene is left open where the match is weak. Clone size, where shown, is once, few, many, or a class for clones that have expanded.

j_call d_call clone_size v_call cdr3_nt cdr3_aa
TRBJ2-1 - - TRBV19 TGTGCCAGTAGTCTGGGGGGCGAAAACAATGAGCAGTTCTTC CASSLGGENNEQFF
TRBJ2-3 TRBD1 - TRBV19 TGTGCCAGTAGTGGGGGACAGGGGGCAACAGATACGCAGTATTTT CASSGGQGATDTQYF
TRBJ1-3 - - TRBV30 TGTGCCTGGAGTGTAAAAGCCAGGGCCGGTGGAAACACCATATATTTT CAWSVKARAGGNTIYF
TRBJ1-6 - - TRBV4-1 TGCGCCAGCAGCCAACAGTATAATTCACCCCTCCACTTT CASSQQYNSPLHF
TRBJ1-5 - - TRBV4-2 TGTGCCAGCAGCCAAGAACGGTTCTTCCCCCAGCATTTT CASSQERFFPQHF
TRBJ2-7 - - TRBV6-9 TGTGCCAGCACGGGGAGTCACTACGAGCAGTACTTC CASTGSHYEQYF
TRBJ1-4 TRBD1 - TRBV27 TGTGCCAGCAGTACCCGACAGGGTCCTAATGAAAAACTGTTTTTT CASSTRQGPNEKLFF
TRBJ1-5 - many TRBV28 TGTGCCAGCATTAAGAAGGGCATATATAGCAATCAGCCCCAGCATTTT CASIKKGIYSNQPQHF
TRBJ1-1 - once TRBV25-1 TGTGCCAGTATCCGGGACGGGCCCCCCGAAGCTTTCTTT CASIRDGPPEAFF
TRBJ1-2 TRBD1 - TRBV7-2 TGTGCCAGCAGCTTAGTCCCAGGGGGAAGGGAAGCTAACTATGGCTACACCTTC CASSLVPGGREANYGYTF
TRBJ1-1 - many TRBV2 TGTGCCAGCAGTTTCGGGACACAGAACACTGAAGCTTTCTTT CASSFGTQNTEAFF
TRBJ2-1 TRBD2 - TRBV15 TGTGCCACCAGCATCTCCGGGACTAGCGTACATGAGCAGTTCTTC CATSISGTSVHEQFF
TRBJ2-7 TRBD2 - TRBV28 TGTGCCAGCAGTTCGTCACGGGACTACCCCTACGAGCAGTACTTC CASSSSRDYPYEQYF
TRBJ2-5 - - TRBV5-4 TGTGCCAGCAGCCCCGCTCAGGGGGGGCAAGAGACCCAGTACTTC CASSPAQGGQETQYF
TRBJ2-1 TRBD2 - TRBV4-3 TGCGCCAGCAGCCAAGATTCTTGGCGGGAGGGCTCCTACAATGAGCAGTTCTTC CASSQDSWREGSYNEQFF
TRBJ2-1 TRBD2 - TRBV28 TGTGCCAGCAGTTCCCCTAGCGGGAGGGCCGGGAATGAGCAGTTCTTC CASSSPSGRAGNEQFF
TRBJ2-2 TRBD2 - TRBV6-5 TGTGCCAGCAGACGCGGGCAGCGGGGGACCGGGGAGCTGTTTTTT CASRRGQRGTGELFF
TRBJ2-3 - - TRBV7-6 TGTGCCAGCAGCTTAGCAGGACCTAGCACAGATACGCAGTATTTT CASSLAGPSTDTQYF